This T cell receptor beta chain is drawn from a study of T cell responses to AZD1222 COVID-19 vaccine. Regarding the study as a whole: Researchers report vaccine-associated CD4 TCRs spanning spike, with dominance at 160-218 and 743-854. The sample set comprised mostly white British donors with more females, and clonal diversity was possibly underestimated.

Pooling covered second doses at about 4 or about 12 weeks. Sequencing was performed with immunoSEQ multiplex PCR; in TCRdb, only in-frame clones are kept and a portion is missing. Among roughly 60,000 clones listed, 70% to 80% were seen once. Note on this clone: Antigen specificity is unknown.

The clonotype originates from an adult who received the AZD1222 COVID-19 vaccine. Material: peripheral blood, obtained 28 days after the second AZD1222 dose.

The CDR3 DNA is TGCAGCGTTTCCAGGGGGCGCGGGGATACGCAGTATTTT. Translating it yields CSVSRGRGDTQYF. This chain links TRBV29-1 with TRBJ2-3; 8 positions agree with TRBD1. The CDR3 is 13 residues long. J gave up 6 bases and V 5 bases, and 7 bases lay outside the gene matches. CDR1 and CDR2 (germline): SQVTM, ANQGSEA.